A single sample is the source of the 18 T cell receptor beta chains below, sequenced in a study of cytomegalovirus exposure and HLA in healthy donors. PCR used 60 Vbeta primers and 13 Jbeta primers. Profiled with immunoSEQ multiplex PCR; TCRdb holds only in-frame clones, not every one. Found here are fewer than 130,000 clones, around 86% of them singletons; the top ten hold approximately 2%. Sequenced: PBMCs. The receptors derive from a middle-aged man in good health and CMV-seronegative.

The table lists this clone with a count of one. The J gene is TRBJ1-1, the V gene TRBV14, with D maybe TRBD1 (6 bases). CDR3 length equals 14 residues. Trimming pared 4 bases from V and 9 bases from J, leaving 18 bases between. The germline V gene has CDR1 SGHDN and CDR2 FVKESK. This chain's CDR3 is CASSLVQGRSKAFF. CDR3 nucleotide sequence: TGTGCCAGCAGCCTGGTACAGGGTAGAAGTAAAGCTTTCTTT.

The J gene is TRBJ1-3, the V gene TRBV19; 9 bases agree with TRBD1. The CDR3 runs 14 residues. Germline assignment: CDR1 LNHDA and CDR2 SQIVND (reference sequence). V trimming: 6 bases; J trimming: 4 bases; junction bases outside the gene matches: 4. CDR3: CASRTQGAGNTIYF. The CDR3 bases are TGTGCCAGTAGGACACAGGGGGCCGGAAACACCATATATTTT.

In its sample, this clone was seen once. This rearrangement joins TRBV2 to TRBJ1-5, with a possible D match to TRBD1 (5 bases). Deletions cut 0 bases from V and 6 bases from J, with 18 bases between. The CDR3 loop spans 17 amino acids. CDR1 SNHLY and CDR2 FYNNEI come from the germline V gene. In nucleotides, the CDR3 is TGTGCCAGCAGTGAAGCGGGGCAAACCCGCGTTTTTCAGCCCCAGCATTTT. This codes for CASSEAGQTRVFQPQHF.

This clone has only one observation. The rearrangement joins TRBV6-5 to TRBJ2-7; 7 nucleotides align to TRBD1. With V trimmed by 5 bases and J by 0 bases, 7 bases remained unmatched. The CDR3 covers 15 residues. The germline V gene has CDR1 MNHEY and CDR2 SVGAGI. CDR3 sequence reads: CASSATGQNSYEQYF. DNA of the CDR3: TGTGCCAGCAGTGCTACGGGACAGAACTCCTACGAGCAGTACTTC.

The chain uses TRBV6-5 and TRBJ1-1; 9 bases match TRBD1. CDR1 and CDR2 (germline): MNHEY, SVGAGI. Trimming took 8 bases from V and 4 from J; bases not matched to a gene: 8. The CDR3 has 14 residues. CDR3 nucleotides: TGTGCCAGCCAGGACAGGGGAATTTCCACTGAAGCTTTCTTT. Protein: CASQDRGISTEAFF.

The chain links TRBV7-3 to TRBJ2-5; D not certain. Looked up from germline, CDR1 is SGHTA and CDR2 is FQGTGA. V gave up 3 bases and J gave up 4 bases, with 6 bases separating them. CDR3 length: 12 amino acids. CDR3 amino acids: CASSLPGETQYF. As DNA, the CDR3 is TGTGCCAGCAGCTTGCCGGGAGAGACCCAGTACTTC. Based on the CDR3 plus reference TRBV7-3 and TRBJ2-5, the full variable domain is GAGVSQTPSNKVTEKGKYVELRCDPISGHTALYWYRQSLGQGPEFLIYFQGTGAADDSGLPNDRFFAVRPEGSVSTLKIQRTERGDSAVYLCASSLPGETQYFGPGTRLLVL.

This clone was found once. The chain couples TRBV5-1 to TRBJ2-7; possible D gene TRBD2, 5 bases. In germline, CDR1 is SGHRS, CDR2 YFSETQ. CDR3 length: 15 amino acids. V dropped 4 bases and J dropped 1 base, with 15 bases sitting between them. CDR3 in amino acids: CASSVVRGSSYEQYF. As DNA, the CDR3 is TGCGCCAGCAGCGTGGTACGGGGATCATCCTACGAGCAGTACTTC.

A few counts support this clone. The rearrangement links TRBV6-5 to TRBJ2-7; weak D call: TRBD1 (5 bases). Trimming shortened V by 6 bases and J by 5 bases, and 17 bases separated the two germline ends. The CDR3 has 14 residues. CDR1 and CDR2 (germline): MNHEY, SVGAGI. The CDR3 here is CASRTEAGRNEQYF. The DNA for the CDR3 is TGTGCCAGCAGGACTGAGGCAGGGCGGAACGAGCAGTACTTC.

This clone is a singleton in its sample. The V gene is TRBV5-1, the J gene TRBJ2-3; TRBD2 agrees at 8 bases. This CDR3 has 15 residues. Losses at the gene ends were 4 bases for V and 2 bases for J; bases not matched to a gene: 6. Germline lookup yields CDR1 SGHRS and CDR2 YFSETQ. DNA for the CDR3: TGCGCCAGCAGCCGGGGGGGACTTCCCACAGATACGCAGTATTTT. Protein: CASSRGGLPTDTQYF.

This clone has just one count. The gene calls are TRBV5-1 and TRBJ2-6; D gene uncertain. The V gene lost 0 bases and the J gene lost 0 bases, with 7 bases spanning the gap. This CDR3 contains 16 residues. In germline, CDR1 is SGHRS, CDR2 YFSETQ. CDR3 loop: CASSLGLSSGANVLTF. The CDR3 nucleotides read TGCGCCAGCAGCTTGGGACTGAGCTCTGGGGCCAACGTCCTGACTTTC. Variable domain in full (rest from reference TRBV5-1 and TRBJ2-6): KAGVTQTPRYLIKTRGQQVTLSCSPISGHRSVSWYQQTPGQGLQFLFEYFSETQRNKGNFPGRFSGRQFSNSRSEMNVSTLELGDSALYLCASSLGLSSGANVLTFGAGSRLTVL.

The DNA of the CDR3 is TGCGCCAGCAGCTTGGACTGGGGACTAGCGAACACCGGGGAGCTGTTTTTT. Its protein product is CASSLDWGLANTGELFF. The rearrangement uses TRBV5-1 and TRBJ2-2, with TRBD2 matching over 8 bases. The J segment lost 0 bases and the V segment lost 0 bases, leaving 4 bases of the junction unmatched. Germline V lookup: CDR1 SGHRS, CDR2 YFSETQ. CDR3 length equals 17 residues.

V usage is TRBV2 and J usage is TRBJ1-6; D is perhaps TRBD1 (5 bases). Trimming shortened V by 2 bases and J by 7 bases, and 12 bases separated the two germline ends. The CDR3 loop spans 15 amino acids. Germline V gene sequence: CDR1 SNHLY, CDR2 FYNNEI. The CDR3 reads CASSESGTTNSPLHF. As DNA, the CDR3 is TGTGCCAGCAGTGAATCCGGGACTACAAATTCACCCCTCCACTTT.

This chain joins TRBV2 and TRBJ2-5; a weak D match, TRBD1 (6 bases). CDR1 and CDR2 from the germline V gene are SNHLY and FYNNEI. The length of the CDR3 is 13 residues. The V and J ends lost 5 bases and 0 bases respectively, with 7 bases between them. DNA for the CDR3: TGTGCCAGCAGTTGGACAGACCAAGAGACCCAGTACTTC. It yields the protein CASSWTDQETQYF. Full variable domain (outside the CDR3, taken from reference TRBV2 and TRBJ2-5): EPEVTQTPSHQVTQMGQEVILRCVPISNHLYFYWYRQILGQKVEFLVSFYNNEISEKSEIFDDQFSVERPDGSNFTLKIRSTKLEDSAMYFCASSWTDQETQYFGPGTRLLVL.

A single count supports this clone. The CDR3, as DNA: TGTGCCAGCAGCTTCGACAGGGAAGAGACCCAGTACTTC. Translation: CASSFDREETQYF. V usage is TRBV7-6 and J usage is TRBJ2-5; 7 positions agree with TRBD1. J lost 3 bases, V lost 3 bases, and 1 base had no gene match. Germline values: CDR1 SGHVS, CDR2 FNYEAQ. CDR3 length equals 13 residues.

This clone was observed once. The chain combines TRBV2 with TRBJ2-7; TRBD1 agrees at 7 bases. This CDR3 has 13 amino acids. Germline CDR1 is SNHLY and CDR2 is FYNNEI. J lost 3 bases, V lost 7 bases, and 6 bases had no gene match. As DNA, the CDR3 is TGTGCCAGCAAACCGGGACAGATCTACGAGCAGTACTTC. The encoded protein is CASKPGQIYEQYF.

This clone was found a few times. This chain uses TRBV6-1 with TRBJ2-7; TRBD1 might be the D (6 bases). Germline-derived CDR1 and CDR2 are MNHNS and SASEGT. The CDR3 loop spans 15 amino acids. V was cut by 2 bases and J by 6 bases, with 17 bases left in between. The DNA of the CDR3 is TGTGCCAGCAGTGAACTTCAAGGGGGTTTAGCCGAGCAGTACTTC. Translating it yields CASSELQGGLAEQYF.

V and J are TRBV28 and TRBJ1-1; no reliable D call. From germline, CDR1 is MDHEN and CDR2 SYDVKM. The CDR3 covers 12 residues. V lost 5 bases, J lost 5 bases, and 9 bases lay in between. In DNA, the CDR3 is TGTGCCAGCAGTCTTCCTCAGACTGAAGCTTTCTTT. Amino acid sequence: CASSLPQTEAFF.

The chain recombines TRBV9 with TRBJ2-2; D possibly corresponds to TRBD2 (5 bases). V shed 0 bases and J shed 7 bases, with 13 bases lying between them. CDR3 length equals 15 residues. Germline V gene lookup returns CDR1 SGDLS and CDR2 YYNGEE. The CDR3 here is CASSVAQQTIGELFF. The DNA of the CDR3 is TGTGCCAGCAGCGTAGCTCAGCAGACTATCGGGGAGCTGTTTTTT.